One sample yielded the 28 T cell receptor beta chains listed below, sequenced in a study of blood T cell repertoires in COVID-19. Some clones are missing from TCRdb's copy, which holds only in-frame ones; the method was immunoSEQ multiplex PCR. The top ten hold roughly 5.2% of the sample, which has about 350,000 clones, 70% to 90% seen once. Sequenced: PBMCs or T cells enriched from blood (not recorded which). The receptors stem from a woman between 25 and 40 years old who had recovered from COVID-19.

The V gene is TRBV3-1 (or the pseudogene TRBV3-2), the J gene TRBJ2-1; the D gene is possibly TRBD1 (6 bases). Germline V gene lookup returns CDR1 LGHDT and CDR2 YNNKEL (reference sequence). The CDR3 spans 17 residues. The V gene lost 4 bases and the J gene lost 5 bases, with 21 bases spanning the gap. DNA of the CDR3: TGTGCCAGCAGCCCTGGGGCAGGGGCGATAGTGAACAATGAGCAGTTCTTC. This sequence encodes CASSPGAGAIVNNEQFF.

V is TRBV5-1 and J is TRBJ1-1; tentative D call: TRBD1 (5 bases). CDR1 and CDR2 (germline): SGHRS, YFSETQ. This CDR3 comprises 14 residues. The V gene lost 3 bases and the J gene lost 1 base, with 10 bases spanning the gap. The DNA of the CDR3 is TGCGCCAGCAGCTCGTCTCAGGGGAACACTGAAGCTTTCTTT. Protein sequence: CASSSSQGNTEAFF.

The J gene is TRBJ2-7, the V gene TRBV27, with 10 bases that match TRBD1. Germline V gene lookup returns CDR1 MNHEY and CDR2 SMNVEV (reference sequence). Trimming removed 5 bases from V and 4 bases from J; junction bases left unmatched: 5. This CDR3 has 14 residues. In nucleotides, the CDR3 is TGTGCCAGCAGTCTGAGACAGGGGGCTTACGAGCAGTACTTC. Protein product: CASSLRQGAYEQYF.

The chain employs TRBV2 and TRBJ1-3; 7 nucleotides line up with TRBD1. The CDR3 is made up of 15 amino acids. Germline-derived CDR1 and CDR2 are SNHLY and FYNNEI. Trimming removed 6 bases from V and 8 bases from J; junction bases left unmatched: 13. CDR3 in amino acids: CASRFGQAPMDTIYF. As DNA, the CDR3 is TGTGCCAGCAGGTTCGGACAGGCCCCAATGGACACCATATATTTT.

The chain has TRBV19 and TRBJ1-5, with D possibly matching TRBD1 (6 bases). V was trimmed by 1 base and J by 7 bases, leaving 8 bases between them. CDR1 LNHDA and CDR2 SQIVND come from the germline V gene (reference sequence). The CDR3 covers 13 residues. CDR3 sequence: CASSIVGAQPQHF. CDR3 nucleotides: TGTGCCAGTAGTATAGTGGGGGCACAGCCCCAGCATTTT.

The rearrangement joins TRBV6-5 to TRBJ1-1; D ambiguous. CDR3 length equals 14 residues. Trimming cost V 5 bases and J 6 bases, with 16 bases left between them. The germline gives CDR1 MNHEY, CDR2 SVGAGI. CDR3 residues: CASSRRPGSAEAFF. The CDR3 nucleotides are TGTGCCAGCAGTAGACGCCCGGGGTCGGCTGAAGCTTTCTTT.

The V gene is TRBV24-1, the J gene TRBJ2-5, with 7 bases that match TRBD2. The CDR3 loop spans 16 amino acids. V shed 4 bases and J 5 bases; nucleotides not matched to a gene: 12. Germline CDR1 reads KGHDR; CDR2 reads SFDVKD. CDR3 sequence: CATSDPGLGLSETQYF. For the CDR3, the DNA is TGTGCCACCAGTGACCCAGGACTAGGGCTCAGTGAGACCCAGTACTTC.

The chain has TRBV10-2 and TRBJ2-5; D is uncertain. The CDR3 contains 14 residues. Germline CDR1 and CDR2: WSHSY and SAAADI. V was clipped by 2 bases and J by 0 bases, with 7 bases between them. The CDR3 region has the DNA TGCGCCAGCAGTGAGACATCATACCAAGAGACCCAGTACTTC. It translates to CASSETSYQETQYF.

This clone has just a few counts. This chain joins TRBV19 and TRBJ1-1, with unresolved D. The length of the CDR3 is 13 residues. Trimming shortened V by 5 bases and J by 0 bases, and 7 bases separated the two germline ends. CDR1 and CDR2 (germline): LNHDA, SQIVND (reference sequence). CDR3 amino acids: CASSVFMNTEAFF. The CDR3 DNA reads TGTGCCAGTAGTGTGTTCATGAACACTGAAGCTTTCTTT.

The genes are TRBV6-6 and TRBJ1-2, with 7 positions matching TRBD1. The CDR3 loop spans 14 amino acids. Germline CDR1 reads MNHNY; CDR2 reads SVGAGI (reference sequence). With V trimmed by 7 bases and J by 0 bases, 5 bases remained unmatched. CDR3 in amino acids: CASTAGTANYGYTF. CDR3 nucleotide sequence: TGTGCCAGCACCGCCGGGACAGCTAACTATGGCTACACCTTC.

The gene calls are TRBV4-2 and TRBJ1-2; 9 positions agree with TRBD1. The CDR3 sequence is 16 residues long. The junction had 15 bases not matched to a gene; V was cut back by 5 bases and J by 8 bases. From germline, CDR1 is LGHNA and CDR2 YNFKEQ. Here the CDR3 DNA reads TGTGCCAGCAGCGCTCTGGGTGGGGACAGGGCCAAAGGCTACACCTTC. Translating it yields CASSALGGDRAKGYTF.

V gene TRBV4-1 combines with J gene TRBJ2-2; the D is unclear. With 4 bases removed from V and 0 bases from J, the gap between germline ends came to 3 bases. CDR1 is MGHRA, CDR2 YSYEKL, per germline. The CDR3 consists of 13 residues. The chain's CDR3 is CASSPANTGELFF. CDR3 in DNA: TGCGCCAGCAGCCCAGCGAACACCGGGGAGCTGTTTTTT.

The chain has TRBV24-1 and TRBJ2-2, with 8 bases that match TRBD1. The V segment lost 7 bases and the J segment 6 bases; nucleotides outside the gene matches: 9. The CDR3 loop spans 15 amino acids. Germline V gene sequence: CDR1 KGHDR, CDR2 SFDVKD. The CDR3 reads CATRATDRAAGELFF. DNA for the CDR3: TGTGCCACCAGGGCAACGGACAGGGCAGCCGGGGAGCTGTTTTTT.

V and J are TRBV10-3 and TRBJ1-4; 8 nucleotides agree with TRBD1. J was trimmed by 3 bases and V by 0 bases; bases with no gene match: 3. CDR1 ENHRY and CDR2 SYGVKD come from the germline V gene. This CDR3 is built from 16 residues. The CDR3 region is CAISESGQGSNEKLFF. The CDR3, as DNA: TGTGCCATCAGTGAGTCAGGACAGGGTTCTAATGAAAAACTGTTTTTT.

V gene TRBV5-5 combines with J gene TRBJ1-1; unclear D gene. CDR1 SGHKS and CDR2 YYEKEE come from the germline V gene (reference sequence). This CDR3 has 14 amino acids. V was pared by 2 bases and J by 3 bases, with 11 bases between. CDR3 amino acids: CASSFARRDTEAFF. In DNA, the CDR3 is TGTGCCAGCAGCTTTGCCAGGAGGGACACTGAAGCTTTCTTT. The full variable domain, rest sourced from reference TRBV5-5 and TRBJ1-1, is DAGVTQSPTHLIKTRGQQVTLRCSPISGHKSVSWYQQVLGQGPQFIFQYYEKEERGRGNFPDRFSARQFPNYSSELNVNALLLGDSALYLCASSFARRDTEAFFGQGTRLTVV.

V is TRBV29-1 and J is TRBJ1-2; the D gene is possibly TRBD1 (6 bases). The germline CDR1 and CDR2 sequences are SQVTM and ANQGSEA. The CDR3 totals 14 residues. V was clipped by 3 bases and J by 1 base, with 12 bases between them. The CDR3 region is CSVEVKGVNYGYTF. The CDR3 DNA reads TGCAGCGTTGAGGTTAAGGGGGTTAACTATGGCTACACCTTC.

The V and J genes are TRBV5-4 and TRBJ1-5; 7 bases agree with TRBD1. The CDR3 sequence is 15 residues long. V gave up 2 bases and J gave up 0 bases; unmatched junction bases: 2. CDR1 is SGHNT and CDR2 is YYREEE in the germline V gene (reference sequence). The CDR3 reads CASSFGTASNQPQHF. In DNA, the CDR3 is TGTGCCAGCAGCTTTGGGACAGCTAGCAATCAGCCCCAGCATTTT.

The gene calls are TRBV7-9 and TRBJ1-3; 10 nucleotides agree with TRBD1. Germline CDR1 reads SEHNR; CDR2 reads FQNEAQ (reference sequence). CDR3 size: 16 residues. V lost 3 bases and J lost 2; bases outside the gene matches: 4. CDR3 amino acids: CASSFYGTGAGNTIYF. The DNA of the CDR3 is TGTGCCAGCAGCTTCTACGGGACAGGGGCTGGAAACACCATATATTTT.

The J gene is TRBJ1-4, the V gene TRBV27; 11 bases align to TRBD1. The germline CDR1 and CDR2 sequences are MNHEY and SMNVEV (reference sequence). The V segment lost 4 bases and the J segment 5 bases; nucleotides outside the gene matches: 6. This CDR3 has 16 residues. CDR3 loop: CASSYRGTGGNEKLFF. The CDR3, as DNA: TGTGCCAGCAGTTACCGGGGGACAGGGGGGAATGAAAAACTGTTTTTT.

The chain links TRBV23-1 to TRBJ2-3, with D possibly being TRBD2 (5 bases). TRBV23-1 is noted as an ORF with a role that remains uncertain. There are 17 residues in the CDR3. V was trimmed by 0 bases and J by 4 bases, leaving 17 bases between them. CDR3 coding DNA: TGCGCCAGCAGTCAATCACGCGGCCCGATGAGGGCAGATACGCAGTATTTT. Translated: CASSQSRGPMRADTQYF.

The chain carries TRBV27 and TRBJ1-2; D is unresolved. The CDR3 extends over 13 amino acids. Germline CDR1 MNHEY, CDR2 SMNVEV (reference sequence). Trimming shortened V by 0 bases and J by 3 bases, and 5 bases separated the two germline ends. CDR3 in amino acids: CASSLSSDYGYTF. CDR3 coding DNA: TGTGCCAGCAGTTTATCGTCGGACTATGGCTACACCTTC.

The chain carries TRBV19 and TRBJ1-2; tentatively, D is TRBD1 (6 bases). Trimming pared 1 base from V and 2 bases from J, leaving 11 bases between. CDR3 length equals 15 residues. CDR1 and CDR2 from the germline V gene are LNHDA and SQIVND (reference sequence). Here the CDR3 reads CASSIVRRGNYGYTF. Here the CDR3 DNA reads TGTGCCAGTAGTATAGTGCGCAGGGGCAACTATGGCTACACCTTC.

Worth noting for this clone: Other DNA variants within this sample encode the same CDR3. The chain has TRBV7-9 and TRBJ1-4; D is possibly TRBD1 (6 bases). V lost 4 bases and J lost 0, with 9 bases in between. This CDR3 is 15 amino acids long. Germline V gene data show CDR1 as SEHNR and CDR2 as FQNEAQ (reference sequence). CDR3 DNA sequence: TGTGCCAGCAGCTCAACAGGGTCAACTAATGAAAAACTGTTTTTT. Protein product: CASSSTGSTNEKLFF.

This chain joins TRBV6-4 and TRBJ2-1, with TRBD2 matching over 13 bases. V lost 1 base and J lost 5; bases outside the gene matches: 5. The CDR3 is 17 amino acids. CDR1 and CDR2 from the germline V gene are MRHNA and SNTAGT. CDR3 DNA sequence: TGTGCCAGCAGTGACTTGGGACTAGCGGGAACCCACAATGAGCAGTTCTTC. Its translation is CASSDLGLAGTHNEQFF.

The genes are TRBV25-1 and TRBJ1-6; 7 positions match TRBD1. With 6 bases clipped from V and 8 bases from J, the junction kept 7 bases outside the gene matches. Germline lookup yields CDR1 MGHDK and CDR2 SYGVNS. The CDR3 covers 14 residues. The CDR3 DNA is TGTGCCAGCAGAGGCGGGACAGTGCATTCACCCCTCCACTTT. Amino acids: CASRGGTVHSPLHF.

The chain links TRBV19 to TRBJ1-2; 7 bases align to TRBD1. The germline V gene encodes CDR1 LNHDA and CDR2 SQIVND (reference sequence). V shed 3 bases and J 0 bases; nucleotides not matched to a gene: 4. This CDR3 has 15 amino acids. The CDR3 region has the DNA TGTGCCAGTAGTATTTTCACAGGGGCTAACTATGGCTACACCTTC. Its translation is CASSIFTGANYGYTF. Complete variable domain (other parts from reference TRBV19 and TRBJ1-2): DGGITQSPKYLFRKEGQNVTLSCEQNLNHDAMYWYRQDPGQGLRLIYYSQIVNDFQKGDIAEGYSVSREKKESFPLTVTSAQKNPTAFYLCASSIFTGANYGYTFGSGTRLTVV.

The rearrangement links TRBV5-6 to TRBJ1-2; 9 bases are shared with TRBD1. The length of the CDR3 is 16 residues. V dropped 3 bases and J dropped 8; count of bases not matched to a gene: 14. In germline, CDR1 is SGHDT, CDR2 YYEEEE. In DNA form, the CDR3 reads TGTGCCAGCAGCTCGTGGTACAGGGGGCGCCGTCAGGGCTACACCTTC. Translating gives CASSSWYRGRRQGYTF.

This chain connects TRBV15 to TRBJ1-6; D is possibly TRBD1 (5 bases). Trimming stripped 3 bases from V and 9 bases from J, with 21 bases between. Germline V gene sequence: CDR1 LNHNV, CDR2 YYDKDF (reference sequence). The CDR3 is made up of 17 amino acids. The CDR3 reads CATSRLYGSPGGSPLHF. Here the CDR3 DNA reads TGTGCCACCAGCAGGTTATACGGCTCTCCCGGGGGTTCACCCCTCCACTTT.